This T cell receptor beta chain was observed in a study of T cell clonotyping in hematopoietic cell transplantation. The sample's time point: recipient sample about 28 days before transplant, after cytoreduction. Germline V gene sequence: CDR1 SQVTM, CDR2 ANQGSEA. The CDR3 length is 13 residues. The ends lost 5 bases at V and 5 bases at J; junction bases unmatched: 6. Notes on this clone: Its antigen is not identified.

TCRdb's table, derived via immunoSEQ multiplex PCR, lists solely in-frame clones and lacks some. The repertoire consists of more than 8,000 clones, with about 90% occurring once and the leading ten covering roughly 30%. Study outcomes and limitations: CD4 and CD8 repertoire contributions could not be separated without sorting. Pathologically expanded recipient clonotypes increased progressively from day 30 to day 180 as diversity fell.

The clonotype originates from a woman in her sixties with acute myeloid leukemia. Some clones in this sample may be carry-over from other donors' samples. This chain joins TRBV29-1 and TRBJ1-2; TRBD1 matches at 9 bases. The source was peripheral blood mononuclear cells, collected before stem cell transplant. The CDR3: CSVSGQGRYGYTF. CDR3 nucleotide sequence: TGCAGCGTTTCCGGACAGGGGAGGTATGGCTACACCTTC.